This T cell receptor beta chain was sequenced in a study of T cell clusters in autoimmune cytopenias. Notes on the study in general: Physiological T cell clusters of healthy donors were apparently absent in primary autoimmune cytopenia patients.

TRB was amplified by touch-down multiplex PCR, primer pools A and B combined. One entry per CDR3 protein, without DNA, is what TCRdb gives after re-calling the multiplex PCR reads. The sample spans 7,000 or so distinct CDR3 sequences; the ten largest clones claim around 23%. Comment on this clonotype: Its antigen is still unknown.

Per germline, CDR1 SGHDT and CDR2 YYEEEE. This CDR3 contains 16 residues. Roughly 40,000 genome equivalents of blood DNA were amplified for TRB. Sequencing used peripheral blood. This chain joins TRBV5-6 and TRBJ1-2. The receptor was isolated from a human donor with an autoimmune cytopenia or autoimmune hepatitis (not recorded which). The CDR3 here is CASSRGFSELEGIYTF.